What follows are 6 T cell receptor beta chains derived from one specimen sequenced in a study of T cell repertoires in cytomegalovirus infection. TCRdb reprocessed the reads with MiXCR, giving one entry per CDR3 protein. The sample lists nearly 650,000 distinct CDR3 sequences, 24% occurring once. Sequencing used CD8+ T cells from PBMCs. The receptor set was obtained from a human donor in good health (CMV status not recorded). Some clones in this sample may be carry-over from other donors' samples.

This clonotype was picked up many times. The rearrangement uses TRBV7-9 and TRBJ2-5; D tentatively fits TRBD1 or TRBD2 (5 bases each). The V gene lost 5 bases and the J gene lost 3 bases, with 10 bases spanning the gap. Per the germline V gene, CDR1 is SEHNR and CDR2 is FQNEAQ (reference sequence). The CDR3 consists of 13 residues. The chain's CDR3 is CASSDLGEETQYF. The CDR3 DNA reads TGTGCCAGCAGCGACCTGGGGGAAGAGACCCAGTACTTC. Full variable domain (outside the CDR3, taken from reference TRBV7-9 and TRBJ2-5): DTGVSQNPRHKITKRGQNVTFRCDPISEHNRLYWYRQTLGQGPEFLTYFQNEAQLEKSRLLSDRFSAERPKGSFSTLEIQRTEQGDSAMYLCASSDLGEETQYFGPGTRLLVL.

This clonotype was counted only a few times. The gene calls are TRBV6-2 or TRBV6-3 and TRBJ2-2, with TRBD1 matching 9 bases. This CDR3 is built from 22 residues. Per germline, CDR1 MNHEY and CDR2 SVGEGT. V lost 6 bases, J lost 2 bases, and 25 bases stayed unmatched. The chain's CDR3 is CASSLNPGQGSSSTQNTGELFF. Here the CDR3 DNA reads TGTGCCAGCAGCCTCAACCCGGGACAGGGTTCCTCTAGCACCCAAAACACCGGGGAGCTGTTTTTT.

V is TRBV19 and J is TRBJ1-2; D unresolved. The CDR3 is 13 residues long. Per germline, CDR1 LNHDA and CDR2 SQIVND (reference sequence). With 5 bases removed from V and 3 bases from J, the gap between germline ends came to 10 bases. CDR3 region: CASSAPDDYGYTF. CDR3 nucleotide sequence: TGTGCCAGTAGTGCTCCGGACGACTATGGCTACACCTTC.

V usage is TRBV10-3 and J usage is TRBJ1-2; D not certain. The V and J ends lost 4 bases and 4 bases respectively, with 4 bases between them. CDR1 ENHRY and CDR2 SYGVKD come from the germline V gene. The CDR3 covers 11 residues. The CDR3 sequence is CAISGSYGYTF. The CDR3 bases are TGTGCCATCAGTGGTAGCTATGGCTACACCTTC.

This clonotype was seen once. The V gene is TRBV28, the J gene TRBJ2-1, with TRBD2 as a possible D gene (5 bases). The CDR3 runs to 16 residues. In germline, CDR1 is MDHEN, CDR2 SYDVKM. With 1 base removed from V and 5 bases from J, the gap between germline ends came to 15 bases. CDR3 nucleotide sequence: TGTGCCAGCAGTTTATCAAAAGCGGATCTTGACAATGAGCAGTTCTTC. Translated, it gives CASSLSKADLDNEQFF. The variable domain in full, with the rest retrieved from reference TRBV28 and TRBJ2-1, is DVKVTQSSRYLVKRTGEKVFLECVQDMDHENMFWYRQDPGLGLRLIYFSYDVKMKEKGDIPEGYSVSREKKERFSLILESASTNQTSMYLCASSLSKADLDNEQFFGPGTRLTVL.

The CDR3 spells CASSLSGEGGTEAFF. CDR3 nucleotide sequence: TGTGCCAGCAGCCTCTCCGGGGAAGGGGGCACTGAAGCTTTCTTT. The J gene is TRBJ1-1, the V gene TRBV12-3 or TRBV12-4; D might be TRBD1 (6 bases). V shed 6 bases and J shed 4 bases, with 18 bases lying between them. CDR3 length: 15 residues.